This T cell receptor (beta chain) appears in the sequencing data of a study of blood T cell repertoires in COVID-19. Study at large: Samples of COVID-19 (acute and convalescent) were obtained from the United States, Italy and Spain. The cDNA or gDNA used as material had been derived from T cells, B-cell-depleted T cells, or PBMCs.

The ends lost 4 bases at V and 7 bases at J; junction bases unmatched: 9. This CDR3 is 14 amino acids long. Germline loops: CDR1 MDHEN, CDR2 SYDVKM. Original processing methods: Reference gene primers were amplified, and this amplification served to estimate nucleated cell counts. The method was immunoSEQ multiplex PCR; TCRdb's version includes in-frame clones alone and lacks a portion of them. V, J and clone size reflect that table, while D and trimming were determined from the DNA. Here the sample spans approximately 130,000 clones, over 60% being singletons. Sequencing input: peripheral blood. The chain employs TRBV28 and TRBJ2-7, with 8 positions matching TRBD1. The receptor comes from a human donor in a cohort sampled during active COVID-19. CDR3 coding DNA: TGTGCCAGCAGTTCAGGACAGGGATGGGGGGAGCAGTACTTC. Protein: CASSSGQGWGEQYF.